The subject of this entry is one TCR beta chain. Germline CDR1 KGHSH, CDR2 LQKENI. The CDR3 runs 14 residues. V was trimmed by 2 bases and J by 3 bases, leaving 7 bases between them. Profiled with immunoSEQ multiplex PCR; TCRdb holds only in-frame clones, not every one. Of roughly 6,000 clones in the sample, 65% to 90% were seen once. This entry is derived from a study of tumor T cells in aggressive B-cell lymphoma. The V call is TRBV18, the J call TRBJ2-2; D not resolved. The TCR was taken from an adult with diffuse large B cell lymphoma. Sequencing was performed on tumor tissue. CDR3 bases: TGTGCCAGCTCACCATCGCAGGACACCGGGGAGCTGTTTTTT. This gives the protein CASSPSQDTGELFF.